Presented here are 24 T cell receptor beta chains from one specimen sequenced in a study of T cell responses to AZD1222 COVID-19 vaccine. Clones were sequenced by immunoSEQ multiplex PCR, and TCRdb holds only the in-frame ones, with some missing. The sample records more than 100,000 clones, 80% to 90% being singletons. The source material was peripheral blood, sampled on day 0 of AZD1222 vaccination. These receptors were obtained from an adult in good health.

This CDR3 reads CASSFVLVRGELFF. The CDR3 nucleotides are TGTGCCAGCAGCTTTGTCTTAGTTAGGGGGGAGCTGTTTTTT. The rearrangement joins TRBV7-2 to TRBJ2-2; no clear D gene. This CDR3 spans 14 amino acids. Trimming cost V 3 bases and J 8 bases, with 13 bases left between them. Germline V gene lookup returns CDR1 SGHTA and CDR2 FQGNSA.

This rearrangement joins TRBV9 to TRBJ2-7; possibly TRBD1 for D (8 bases). In germline, CDR1 is SGDLS, CDR2 YYNGEE. Trimming pared 1 base from V and 5 bases from J, leaving 13 bases between. The CDR3 loop spans 14 amino acids. The CDR3 spells CASSVQGAGDEQYF. The CDR3 bases are TGTGCCAGCAGCGTACAGGGGGCGGGGGACGAGCAGTACTTC.

The chain is built from TRBV18 and TRBJ2-3, with D unresolved. The CDR3 is 16 amino acids. V was clipped by 5 bases and J by 1 base, with 16 bases between them. Germline V gene lookup returns CDR1 KGHSH and CDR2 LQKENI. CDR3 amino acids: CASSSRQLRGTDTQYF. Here the CDR3 DNA reads TGTGCCAGCTCATCTAGACAACTAAGGGGCACAGATACGCAGTATTTT.

The genes are TRBV30 and TRBJ1-5; TRBD1 agrees at 9 bases. With 1 base clipped from V and 4 bases from J, the junction kept 2 bases outside the gene matches. The CDR3 has 14 residues. CDR1 GTSNPN and CDR2 SVGIG come from the germline V gene (reference sequence). For the CDR3, the DNA is TGTGCCTGGAGTGGCGGACAGGGGAATCAGCCCCAGCATTTT. Translation: CAWSGGQGNQPQHF.

This clone was seen once. CDR3 amino acids: CASSPRGGRSYEQYF. CDR3 coding DNA: TGTGCCAGCAGCCCCCGGGGCGGGAGATCCTACGAGCAGTACTTC. The V gene is TRBV9, the J gene TRBJ2-7, with 7 bases fitting TRBD2. Looked up from germline, CDR1 is SGDLS and CDR2 is YYNGEE. Trimming at V came to 4 bases and at J to 1 base, leaving 8 bases not matched to a gene. The CDR3 is made up of 15 amino acids.

This clone was observed once. The rearrangement links TRBV28 to TRBJ1-2; TRBD1 aligns across 8 bases. The germline V gene has CDR1 MDHEN and CDR2 SYDVKM. V lost 5 bases to trimming and J lost 2 bases; unmatched junction nucleotides: 10. The CDR3 covers 16 residues. CDR3 sequence: CASSPEDRVENYGYTF. The DNA of the CDR3 is TGTGCCAGCAGTCCCGAGGACAGGGTTGAAAACTATGGCTACACCTTC.

The rearrangement links TRBV28 to TRBJ2-1; 7 bases align to TRBD2. J gave up 6 bases and V 7 bases, and 9 bases lay outside the gene matches. Germline values: CDR1 MDHEN, CDR2 SYDVKM. The CDR3 totals 14 residues. CDR3 residues: CASIDGGYGNEQFF. The CDR3 DNA is TGTGCCAGCATCGACGGGGGGTACGGCAATGAGCAGTTCTTC.

This rearrangement joins TRBV6-5 to TRBJ1-4, with a possible D match to TRBD1 (5 bases). Germline CDR1 MNHEY, CDR2 SVGAGI. This CDR3 has 14 residues. With 6 bases removed from V and 0 bases from J, the gap between germline ends came to 8 bases. The CDR3 sequence: CASSGQATNEKLFF. The CDR3 coding sequence is TGTGCCAGCAGCGGACAAGCAACTAATGAAAAACTGTTTTTT.

This chain joins TRBV2 and TRBJ1-3; D gene uncertain. From germline, CDR1 is SNHLY and CDR2 FYNNEI. The CDR3 totals 15 residues. The V end was cut by 2 bases, the J end by 0 bases, with 8 bases between. The CDR3 sequence is CASSENRNSGNTIYF. CDR3 sequence (DNA): TGTGCCAGCAGTGAAAACAGAAACTCTGGAAACACCATATATTTT.

J is TRBJ1-5 and V is TRBV25-1; 7 bases are shared with TRBD1. The CDR3 loop spans 16 amino acids. Germline CDR1 and CDR2: MGHDK and SYGVNS. J was trimmed by 4 bases and V by 4 bases; bases with no gene match: 10. The CDR3 sequence is CASSGDGRQGNQPQHF. The CDR3 DNA follows: TGTGCCAGCAGTGGAGACGGCAGACAGGGAAATCAGCCCCAGCATTTT.

The rearrangement uses TRBV7-3 and TRBJ2-7; 7 bases line up with TRBD2. The V segment lost 3 bases and the J segment 0 bases; nucleotides outside the gene matches: 5. Germline loops: CDR1 SGHTA, CDR2 FQGTGA. The CDR3 sequence is 15 residues long. The CDR3 loop reads CASSLGGGASYEQYF. In nucleotides, the CDR3 is TGTGCCAGCAGCTTGGGCGGGGGAGCCTCCTACGAGCAGTACTTC. The full variable domain, its missing parts supplied by reference TRBV7-3 and TRBJ2-7, is GAGVSQTPSNKVTEKGKYVELRCDPISGHTALYWYRQSLGQGPEFLIYFQGTGAADDSGLPNDRFFAVRPEGSVSTLKIQRTERGDSAVYLCASSLGGGASYEQYFGPGTRLTVT.

V is TRBV28 and J is TRBJ1-5, with a tentative D call TRBD1 (6 bases). This CDR3 is built from 12 residues. With 11 bases removed from V and 6 bases from J, the gap between germline ends came to 14 bases. CDR1 and CDR2 (germline): MDHEN, SYDVKM. This CDR3 reads CASRQASQPQHF. The DNA of the CDR3 is TGTGCCTCTCGACAGGCTAGTCAGCCCCAGCATTTT.

The chain joins TRBV4-2 to TRBJ2-3; the D gene could be TRBD1 or TRBD2 (6 bases each). Trimming took off 5 bases at V and 5 bases at J, with 23 bases between the two ends. Germline CDR1 reads LGHNA; CDR2 reads YNFKEQ. This CDR3 comprises 17 residues. CDR3 nucleotides: TGTGCCAGCAGCTCCCCTCCCGGGGGCCCCGGCGGAGATACGCAGTATTTT. This gives the protein CASSSPPGGPGGDTQYF.

This clone was observed a handful of times. The rearrangement uses TRBV20-1 and TRBJ2-3; D is ambiguous. V lost 3 bases and J 4 bases, leaving 14 bases between the germline ends. The CDR3 contains 14 residues. Germline CDR1 DFQATT, CDR2 SNEGSKA (reference sequence). This CDR3 reads CSASPTTPADTQYF. DNA for the CDR3: TGCAGTGCTAGTCCTACAACCCCCGCAGATACGCAGTATTTT.

The V and J genes are TRBV4-3 and TRBJ1-2; D gene uncertain. This CDR3 is built from 15 residues. The ends were cut back, 4 bases at V and 2 bases at J, with 14 bases in the middle. CDR1 and CDR2 (germline): LGHNA, YSLEER. DNA for the CDR3: TGCGCCAGCAGCCCCGACATGGGCTTAAACTATGGCTACACCTTC. Encoded protein: CASSPDMGLNYGYTF.

This clone was seen more than once but under ten times. This chain joins TRBV28 and TRBJ2-7, with D possibly matching TRBD2 (6 bases). The CDR3 sequence is 14 residues long. The V and J ends lost 6 bases and 3 bases respectively, with 15 bases between them. Germline V gene data show CDR1 as MDHEN and CDR2 as SYDVKM. CDR3 sequence: CASRDPGRSYEQYF. DNA for the CDR3: TGTGCCAGCAGGGACCCTGGGAGGAGCTACGAGCAGTACTTC.

The gene calls are TRBV29-1 and TRBJ2-1; weak D call: TRBD2 (6 bases). Germline lookup yields CDR1 SQVTM and CDR2 ANQGSEA. The V end was cut by 4 bases, the J end by 5 bases, with 9 bases between. The CDR3 totals 12 residues. DNA of the CDR3: TGCAGCGTTGCTCGCGGGAACAATGAGCAGTTCTTC. Translation gives CSVARGNNEQFF.

J is TRBJ1-2 and V is TRBV3-1 (or the pseudogene TRBV3-2); D may be TRBD1 (5 bases). The germline V and J ends were trimmed by 0 bases and 8 bases, with 13 bases remaining between them. This CDR3 region has 14 residues. Germline loops: CDR1 LGHDT, CDR2 YNNKEL (reference sequence). CDR3 region: CASSQEGTGGGYTF. CDR3 in DNA: TGTGCCAGCAGCCAAGAAGGAACAGGAGGGGGCTACACCTTC.

The chain is built from TRBV9 and TRBJ2-3; 11 positions agree with TRBD2. This CDR3 comprises 17 residues. Germline loops: CDR1 SGDLS, CDR2 YYNGEE. V lost 0 bases to trimming and J lost 6 bases; unmatched junction nucleotides: 9. The CDR3 region has the DNA TGTGCCAGCAGCGTAGACGGTAGCGGGGGGGTTTTGGATACGCAGTATTTT. As protein: CASSVDGSGGVLDTQYF.

This clone was detected only once. The chain employs TRBV30 and TRBJ2-1; TRBD2 matches at 8 bases. The CDR3 is 16 residues long. Trimming took 1 base from V and 0 from J; bases not matched to a gene: 5. Germline V gives CDR1 GTSNPN, CDR2 SVGIG (reference sequence). This CDR3 reads CAWSGLGTSSYNEQFF. The CDR3 region has the DNA TGTGCCTGGAGTGGCCTCGGGACTAGCTCCTACAATGAGCAGTTCTTC.

The chain has TRBV9 and TRBJ1-4, with 8 bases fitting TRBD1. The CDR3 is made up of 14 amino acids. CDR1 and CDR2 (germline): SGDLS, YYNGEE. V dropped 3 bases and J dropped 7; count of bases not matched to a gene: 5. The CDR3, as DNA: TGTGCCAGCAGCGCCGGACAGGGATTTGAAAAACTGTTTTTT. Its translation is CASSAGQGFEKLFF.

The chain carries TRBV20-1 and TRBJ1-5; TRBD1 matches 9 bases. The CDR3 sequence is 13 residues long. The V gene end was trimmed by 3 bases and the J gene end by 5 bases; junction bases not matched to a gene: 2. Germline CDR1 DFQATT, CDR2 SNEGSKA (reference sequence). The CDR3 sequence is CSASWTGDQPQHF. The CDR3 DNA sequence: TGCAGTGCTAGTTGGACAGGGGATCAGCCCCAGCATTTT.

V and J are TRBV9 and TRBJ1-4, with no clear D. The V end was cut by 0 bases, the J end by 8 bases, with 14 bases between. This CDR3 has 15 amino acids. Germline values: CDR1 SGDLS, CDR2 YYNGEE. In DNA, the CDR3 is TGTGCCAGCAGCGTAGAGGCCAGCCCAAAGGAAAAACTGTTTTTT. Residues: CASSVEASPKEKLFF.

The chain employs TRBV4-1 and TRBJ1-5; possibly TRBD1 for D (5 bases). Germline CDR1 MGHRA, CDR2 YSYEKL. V was shortened by 0 bases and J by 3 bases, with 12 bases between the two germline ends. There are 16 residues in the CDR3. CDR3 sequence: CASSQEVARANQPQHF. CDR3 sequence (DNA): TGCGCCAGCAGCCAAGAAGTTGCCAGGGCCAATCAGCCCCAGCATTTT.